These T cell receptor beta chains were read from a single sample in a study of T-cell reconstitution after alpha-beta-depleted transplantation in children. TCRdb re-called the PCR reads through MiXCR, storing one row per CDR3 protein. The sample records around 450,000 distinct CDR3 sequences, about 45% being singletons. The source was PBMCs, collected before TCRalphabeta/CD19-depleted stem cell transplant. The receptors shown here come from a girl aged 2 to 10 with aplastic anemia, due to receive a stem cell transplant. The CDR3 runs from the conserved cysteine through the conserved F or W. A D gene is named only where the DNA matches it firmly. Clone sizes are given selectively: once, few, many, or a class where the clone is expanded.

TRBV12-3/TRBV12-4,TRBJ1-5,-,many,CASSGSMQPQHF,TGTGCCAGCAGTGGGAGTATGCAGCCCCAGCATTTT
TRBV20-1,TRBJ2-7,-,-,CSAREGANTYEQYF,TGCAGTGCTAGAGAGGGGGCTAACACCTACGAGCAGTACTTC
TRBV7-8,TRBJ2-7,-,-,CASTSLPREQYF,TGTGCCAGCACCTCCCTTCCGCGGGAGCAGTACTTC
TRBV28,TRBJ1-5,-,-,CASSPPGGINQPQHF,TGTGCCAGCAGTCCCCCGGGGGGAATCAATCAGCCCCAGCATTTT
TRBV20-1,TRBJ2-7,-,-,CSANILLEQYF,TGCAGTGCTAACATCCTCCTTGAGCAGTACTTC
TRBV30,TRBJ2-2,TRBD1,once,CAWSGQGNTGELFF,TGTGCCTGGAGTGGACAGGGGAACACCGGGGAGCTGTTTTTT
TRBV7-6,TRBJ2-7,TRBD1,-,CASSLGSGTGRNEQYF,TGTGCCAGCAGCTTAGGCTCCGGGACAGGGAGGAACGAGCAGTACTTC
TRBV15,TRBJ1-2,-,many,CATSRANYGYTF,TGTGCCACCAGCAGAGCCAACTATGGCTACACCTTC
TRBV20-1,TRBJ2-7,-,-,CSAPRGAEGEQYF,TGCAGTGCTCCCCGGGGGGCAGAGGGCGAGCAGTACTTC
TRBV19,TRBJ2-3,TRBD1,-,CASRKQGARTDTQYF,TGTGCCAGTAGGAAACAGGGGGCTCGGACAGATACGCAGTATTTT
TRBV7-2,TRBJ1-3,-,many,CASSLLGGRGHTIYF,TGTGCCAGCAGCTTACTGGGGGGCAGGGGCCACACCATATATTTT
TRBV15,TRBJ1-1,-,many,CATSRVQAPEAFF,TGTGCCACCAGCAGAGTTCAGGCCCCTGAAGCTTTCTTT
TRBV7-9,TRBJ2-7,TRBD2,few,CASSPRTSGASSYEQYF,TGTGCCAGCAGCCCACGGACTAGCGGGGCCAGCTCCTACGAGCAGTACTTC
TRBV6-6,TRBJ2-7,-,many,CASSYSNLGGLYYEQYF,TGTGCCAGCAGTTACTCCAATCTAGGGGGTTTATACTACGAGCAGTACTTC
TRBV19,TRBJ2-7,TRBD1,few,CATSQPTGVLAYEQYF,TGTGCCACCTCACAACCAACAGGGGTCCTCGCCTACGAGCAGTACTTC
TRBV12-3/TRBV12-4,TRBJ2-7,-,many,CASSLWLLDSYEQYF,TGTGCCAGCAGTTTGTGGCTACTCGACTCCTACGAGCAGTACTTC
TRBV13,TRBJ2-1,-,-,CASSLVPRSSYNEQFF,TGTGCCAGCAGCTTAGTCCCCAGAAGCTCCTACAATGAGCAGTTCTTC
TRBV7-2,TRBJ2-2,-,-,CASSLVSYTGELFF,TGTGCCAGCAGCTTAGTATCCTACACCGGGGAGCTGTTTTTT
TRBV7-9,TRBJ2-1,TRBD1,-,CASTHVAGTGDNEQFF,TGTGCCAGCACCCACGTCGCCGGGACAGGGGACAATGAGCAGTTCTTC
TRBV29-1,TRBJ2-1,TRBD1,-,CSVSRTGNEQFF,TGCAGCGTGAGCCGGACAGGAAATGAGCAGTTCTTC
TRBV12-3/TRBV12-4,TRBJ2-7,-,-,CASSLSRLAYEQYF,TGTGCCAGCAGTTTGAGCAGGTTGGCCTACGAGCAGTACTTC
TRBV20-1,TRBJ2-1,-,-,CSARDRRQWNEQFF,TGCAGTGCTCGGGACCGCCGGCAATGGAATGAGCAGTTCTTC
TRBV7-9,TRBJ1-4,TRBD1,-,CASSLVGQGGEKLFF,TGTGCCAGCAGCTTAGTTGGACAGGGAGGGGAAAAACTGTTTTTT
TRBV27,TRBJ2-3,-,many,CASKPGPTDTQYF,TGTGCCAGCAAACCGGGGCCCACAGATACGCAGTATTTT
TRBV5-6,TRBJ2-6,-,-,CASSLFGANVLTF,TGTGCCAGCAGCTTGTTCGGGGCCAACGTCCTGACTTTC
TRBV5-1,TRBJ2-1,TRBD1,many,CASSLGDRLDEQFF,TGCGCCAGCAGCTTGGGGGACAGATTGGATGAGCAGTTCTTC
TRBV9,TRBJ2-7,-,-,CASSVAGFSYEQYF,TGTGCCAGCAGCGTGGCCGGATTCTCCTACGAGCAGTACTTC
TRBV20-1,TRBJ2-1,-,-,CSALPISSYNEQFF,TGCAGTGCGCTTCCCATAAGCTCCTACAATGAGCAGTTCTTC
TRBV3-1,TRBJ2-7,TRBD2,many,CASSPWTSGTYEQYF,TGTGCCAGCAGCCCCTGGACTAGCGGGACCTACGAGCAGTACTTC
TRBV28,TRBJ2-2,TRBD1,-,CASSFLDRAHTGELFF,TGTGCCAGCAGTTTCCTGGACAGGGCCCACACCGGGGAGCTGTTTTTT
TRBV20-1,TRBJ2-7,TRBD1,-,CSANPPLQGAGYEQYF,TGCAGTGCTAATCCGCCCCTACAGGGGGCGGGCTACGAGCAGTACTTC
TRBV29-1,TRBJ2-7,-,few,CSVGPGPQYEQYF,TGCAGCGTTGGCCCAGGACCCCAATACGAGCAGTACTTC
TRBV4-1,TRBJ2-3,-,-,CASRLWTSDTDTQYF,TGCGCCAGCCGTCTCTGGACTTCAGATACAGATACGCAGTATTTT
TRBV5-1,TRBJ2-7,-,once,CASSRPGLRSSYEQYF,TGCGCCAGCAGCCGACCCGGCTTGCGATCTTCTTACGAGCAGTACTTC
TRBV5-1,TRBJ2-1,-,many,CASSPGEGGYEQFF,TGCGCCAGCAGCCCTGGTGAGGGGGGCTATGAGCAGTTCTTC
TRBV5-6,TRBJ2-5,TRBD2,few,CASSWTSGRGETQYF,TGTGCCAGCAGTTGGACTAGCGGGAGGGGAGAGACCCAGTACTTC
TRBV12-3/TRBV12-4,TRBJ2-7,-,many,CASSVDAAYEQYF,TGTGCCAGCAGCGTGGACGCCGCCTACGAGCAGTACTTC
TRBV20-1,TRBJ2-7,-,-,CSARVWSQSSWTTPPEQYF,TGCAGTGCTAGAGTGTGGAGTCAGTCTTCCTGGACAACGCCACCCGAGCAGTACTTC
TRBV28,TRBJ2-1,TRBD2,-,CASPSGTSGGGEQFF,TGTGCCAGCCCCTCGGGGACTAGCGGGGGGGGTGAGCAGTTCTTC
TRBV5-1,TRBJ1-2,TRBD1,-,CASSGGQVLTSYGYTF,TGCGCCAGCAGCGGGGGACAGGTCCTTACTTCCTATGGCTACACCTTC
TRBV2,TRBJ2-5,-,-,CASSDFQETQYF,TGTGCCAGCAGTGACTTCCAAGAGACCCAGTACTTC
TRBV7-2,TRBJ2-3,-,-,CASSIGSMGTDTQYF,TGTGCCAGCAGTATCGGGAGTATGGGCACAGATACGCAGTATTTT
TRBV4-1,TRBJ1-6,-,many,CASSQGRGGSPLHF,TGCGCCAGCAGCCAAGGGAGGGGTGGTTCACCCCTCCACTTT
TRBV20-1,TRBJ2-4,-,many,CSASVGKDIQYF,TGCAGTGCTAGCGTGGGGAAGGACATTCAGTACTTC
TRBV28,TRBJ2-1,TRBD1,-,CASRPLGQQGANNEQFF,TGTGCCAGCAGGCCCCTGGGTCAACAGGGGGCTAACAATGAGCAGTTCTTC
TRBV20-1,TRBJ1-2,TRBD1,many,CSARPPDRVIDYTF,TGCAGTGCTAGGCCCCCGGACAGGGTGATTGACTACACCTTC
TRBV10-3,TRBJ1-4,-,many,CAISDRGNELFF,TGTGCCATCAGTGATAGGGGGAATGAACTGTTTTTT
TRBV20-1,TRBJ2-7,-,many,CSARDAYEQYF,TGCAGTGCTAGGGATGCCTACGAGCAGTACTTC
TRBV7-2,TRBJ2-3,TRBD1,-,CASSPRDRGSFTDTQYF,TGTGCCAGCAGCCCCCGGGACAGGGGTTCCTTCACAGATACGCAGTATTTT